Below are 27 T cell receptor beta chains sequenced from a single sample in a study of cytomegalovirus exposure and HLA in healthy donors. A multiplex PCR was run with 60 Vbeta primers and 13 Jbeta primers. Profiling relied on immunoSEQ multiplex PCR, and the TCRdb table lists in-frame clones only, not all of them. The sample has about 140,000 clones, roughly 73% seen once. Sequencing was carried out using PBMCs. The receptors were gathered from a male donor in good health and CMV-seronegative.

The CDR3 bases are TGTGCCACCAGCATTTGGACAGGGGCCGAGCAGTACTTC. Its protein product is CATSIWTGAEQYF. The genes are TRBV15 and TRBJ2-5, with 9 bases matching TRBD1. TRBJ2-7 explains the end of the DNA better; the J call may be wrong. The CDR3 contains 13 residues. Per the germline V gene, CDR1 is LNHNV and CDR2 is YYDKDF (reference sequence).

The chain couples TRBV2 to TRBJ1-1; TRBD1 aligns across 8 bases. The CDR3 runs to 11 residues. CDR1 is SNHLY and CDR2 is FYNNEI in the germline V gene. V trimming: 6 bases; J trimming: 8 bases; junction bases outside the gene matches: 2. CDR3 bases: TGTGCCAGCAGGGGACAGGTGGAAGCTTTCTTT. This translates into CASRGQVEAFF.

The gene calls are TRBV4-1 and TRBJ2-5; a possible D gene is TRBD2 (5 bases). Germline V lookup: CDR1 MGHRA, CDR2 YSYEKL. The V end lost 0 bases, the J end lost 4 bases, and 12 bases lay between the germline ends. The CDR3 length is 15 residues. CDR3 DNA: TGCGCCAGCAGCCAAGATAGGGCTAGCAGAGAGACCCAGTACTTC. Translated, it gives CASSQDRASRETQYF.

The chain has TRBV2 and TRBJ1-2; D remains ambiguous. Germline CDR1 and CDR2: SNHLY and FYNNEI. The CDR3 has 14 amino acids. Trimming removed 3 bases at V and 6 bases at J, with 14 bases between. The CDR3 here is CASSELGRDNGYTF. CDR3 coding DNA: TGTGCCAGCAGTGAGTTAGGCCGCGACAATGGCTACACCTTC.

V gene TRBV6-1 combines with J gene TRBJ2-7; tentatively, D is TRBD2 (6 bases). The CDR3 loop spans 16 amino acids. CDR1 and CDR2 from the germline V gene are MNHNS and SASEGT. Trimming cost V 1 base and J 0 bases, with 13 bases left between them. Written as DNA, the CDR3 is TGTGCCAGCAGTGAAGAGACTAGTCCCAACTCCTACGAGCAGTACTTC. Protein: CASSEETSPNSYEQYF.

This clone turned up a few times. Here the CDR3 reads CASSSGVSGANVLTF. The DNA of the CDR3 is TGTGCCAGCAGCTCAGGGGTTTCCGGGGCCAACGTCCTGACTTTC. J is TRBJ2-6 and V is TRBV11-3; weak D call: TRBD1 (6 bases). Germline V lookup: CDR1 SGHNT, CDR2 YENEEA. V was trimmed by 4 bases and J by 4 bases, leaving 11 bases between them. The CDR3 consists of 15 residues.

The chain is built from TRBV11-3 and TRBJ1-1; 9 positions agree with TRBD1. The junction had 5 bases not matched to a gene; V was cut back by 3 bases and J by 3 bases. CDR1 and CDR2 from the germline V gene are SGHNT and YENEEA. This CDR3 is 15 amino acids long. Here the CDR3 DNA reads TGTGCCAGCAGCTTGGGTGACAGGGGGTACACTGAAGCTTTCTTT. Protein product: CASSLGDRGYTEAFF.

The V gene is TRBV2, the J gene TRBJ1-6; D may be TRBD1 (5 bases). This CDR3 is built from 14 residues. V shed 3 bases and J shed 7 bases, with 10 bases lying between them. In germline, CDR1 is SNHLY, CDR2 FYNNEI. CDR3 nucleotide sequence: TGTGCCAGCAGTGAGACGGGGGGAAATTCACCCCTCCACTTT. Its translation is CASSETGGNSPLHF.

This clone was recorded a few times. This chain links TRBV6-5 with TRBJ2-7; 7 positions agree with TRBD2. Germline CDR1 is MNHEY and CDR2 is SVGAGI. J was trimmed by 3 bases and V by 6 bases; bases with no gene match: 11. There are 15 residues in the CDR3. Here the CDR3 DNA reads TGTGCCAGCAGGGCTGGGCTCCAGCGGGGCTACGAGCAGTACTTC. Its protein product is CASRAGLQRGYEQYF.

The rearrangement joins TRBV7-6 to TRBJ1-5; 10 nucleotides align to TRBD1. Germline loops: CDR1 SGHVS, CDR2 FNYEAQ. This CDR3 is built from 15 residues. V dropped 3 bases and J dropped 7; count of bases not matched to a gene: 6. CDR3 sequence (DNA): TGTGCCAGCAGCTTGAGGACAGGGGGTGGACAGCCCCAGCATTTT. Its translation is CASSLRTGGGQPQHF.

This clone was counted only a few times. The chain links TRBV4-3 to TRBJ1-4; TRBD1 matches 10 bases. V shed 1 base and J 8 bases; nucleotides not matched to a gene: 1. This CDR3 is built from 14 residues. Germline CDR1 LGHNA, CDR2 YSLEER. In DNA form, the CDR3 reads TGCGCCAGCAGCCAAGGACAGGGGGCAGAAAAACTGTTTTTT. Its translation: CASSQGQGAEKLFF.

V usage is TRBV30 and J usage is TRBJ2-5, with 8 bases identical to TRBD2. Germline V lookup: CDR1 GTSNPN, CDR2 SVGIG (reference sequence). This CDR3 spans 13 amino acids. The trim removed 0 bases at V and 5 bases at J, leaving 2 bases unmatched. CDR3 residues: CAWSVSGGETQYF. The CDR3 region has the DNA TGTGCCTGGAGTGTCTCGGGGGGGGAGACCCAGTACTTC.

The genes are TRBV5-6 and TRBJ1-2, with 9 bases lining up with TRBD1. Germline V gene data show CDR1 as SGHDT and CDR2 as YYEEEE. V trimming: 4 bases; J trimming: 8 bases; junction bases outside the gene matches: 9. The CDR3 is made up of 14 amino acids. CDR3 region: CASSTGQGMGGYTF. DNA for the CDR3: TGTGCCAGCAGCACCGGACAGGGGATGGGGGGCTACACCTTC.

The chain combines TRBV30 with TRBJ1-4; 7 bases fit TRBD1. The germline V gene encodes CDR1 GTSNPN and CDR2 SVGIG (reference sequence). After removal of 1 base from V and 7 bases from J, the junction contained 9 bases not matched to a gene. The CDR3 totals 15 residues. CDR3 residues: CAWSETRGIFEKLFF. The DNA for the CDR3 is TGTGCCTGGAGTGAAACCAGGGGGATTTTTGAAAAACTGTTTTTT. The whole variable domain, remainder taken from reference TRBV30 and TRBJ1-4, is SQTIHQWPATLVQPVGSPLSLECTVEGTSNPNLYWYRQAAGRGLQLLFYSVGIGQISSEVPQNLSASRPQDRQFILSSKKLLLSDSGFYLCAWSETRGIFEKLFFGSGTQLSVL.

The rearrangement links TRBV27 to TRBJ1-5; 7 nucleotides line up with TRBD1. The CDR3 has 17 residues. Germline values: CDR1 MNHEY, CDR2 SMNVEV (reference sequence). Trimming removed 5 bases from V and 2 bases from J; junction bases left unmatched: 12. This CDR3 reads CASSPPTGLRGNQPQHF. The CDR3 bases are TGTGCCAGCAGTCCCCCGACAGGGTTAAGGGGCAATCAGCCCCAGCATTTT.

The gene calls are TRBV10-3 and TRBJ1-4; no reliable D call. The CDR3 has 16 amino acids. The V end lost 10 bases, the J end lost 0 bases, and 18 bases lay between the germline ends. Looked up from germline, CDR1 is ENHRY and CDR2 is SYGVKD. The CDR3 loop is CATTLGRSATNEKLFF. DNA of the CDR3: TGTGCCACGACCCTCGGGAGATCTGCAACTAATGAAAAACTGTTTTTT.

This chain links TRBV10-1 with TRBJ2-2; 10 nucleotides agree with TRBD1. CDR3 size: 15 residues. With 3 bases clipped from V and 4 bases from J, the junction kept 2 bases outside the gene matches. The germline V gene encodes CDR1 WNHNN and CDR2 SYGVQD (reference sequence). This CDR3 reads CASSEWTGGTGELFF. The CDR3 region has the DNA TGCGCCAGCAGTGAATGGACAGGGGGCACCGGGGAGCTGTTTTTT.

This clone has just a few counts. The rearrangement uses TRBV2 and TRBJ1-3; D remains unclear. V lost 7 bases and J 8 bases, leaving 9 bases between the germline ends. CDR3 length: 11 residues. Germline V gene sequence: CDR1 SNHLY, CDR2 FYNNEI. The CDR3 DNA reads as TGTGCCAGCACACGGAGGGACACCATATATTTT. Its translation is CASTRRDTIYF.

The chain links TRBV5-6 to TRBJ1-1; D is undetermined. The V end was cut by 4 bases, the J end by 11 bases, with 21 bases between. This CDR3 comprises 14 residues. Per germline, CDR1 SGHDT and CDR2 YYEEEE. CDR3 DNA: TGTGCCAGCAGCGACGGGATAATCCAGTCGATCGCTTTCTTT. Translating gives CASSDGIIQSIAFF.

This clone is a singleton in its sample. This chain connects TRBV7-2 to TRBJ1-2; TRBD1 agrees at 7 bases. The CDR3 runs 14 residues. V gave up 5 bases and J gave up 1 base; unmatched junction bases: 4. Germline CDR1 is SGHTA and CDR2 is FQGNSA. As DNA, the CDR3 is TGTGCCAGCAGCCCCCACAGGGGTAACTATGGCTACACCTTC. It yields the protein CASSPHRGNYGYTF.

The rearrangement joins TRBV10-3 to TRBJ2-2; 7 nucleotides line up with TRBD2. This CDR3 contains 14 residues. The germline gives CDR1 ENHRY, CDR2 SYGVKD. J gave up 7 bases and V 7 bases, and 9 bases lay outside the gene matches. CDR3 protein: CAIKGTTLGGELFF. The CDR3 nucleotides read TGTGCCATCAAGGGGACTACCCTGGGCGGGGAGCTGTTTTTT.

This sequence joins TRBV4-1 and TRBJ2-1; TRBD1 agrees at 7 bases. This CDR3 is 17 amino acids long. Germline values: CDR1 MGHRA, CDR2 YSYEKL. V lost 1 base and J lost 0; bases outside the gene matches: 6. CDR3 nucleotides: TGCGCCAGCAGCCAAGCCTTCGACAGGGACTCCTACAATGAGCAGTTCTTC. Encoded protein: CASSQAFDRDSYNEQFF.

This sequence joins TRBV15 and TRBJ1-2; D is ambiguous. The germline CDR1 and CDR2 sequences are LNHNV and YYDKDF (reference sequence). The length of the CDR3 is 14 residues. V was clipped by 0 bases and J by 4 bases, with 9 bases between them. The CDR3 region is CATSRDRVGYGYTF. The CDR3 region has the DNA TGTGCCACCAGCAGAGATCGAGTTGGCTATGGCTACACCTTC.

The chain employs TRBV7-8 and TRBJ2-1; a possible D gene is TRBD1 (5 bases). Per germline, CDR1 SGHVS and CDR2 FQNEAQ. CDR3 length: 11 amino acids. V was trimmed by 3 bases and J by 10 bases, leaving 7 bases between them. This chain's CDR3 is CASSFDSEQFF. The CDR3 DNA reads as TGTGCCAGCAGCTTTGACAGCGAGCAGTTCTTC.

J is TRBJ2-7 and V is TRBV5-6; 7 bases are shared with TRBD1. The germline CDR1 and CDR2 sequences are SGHDT and YYEEEE. The V and J ends lost 4 bases and 1 base, in that order; junction bases with no gene match: 5. The CDR3 is made up of 14 amino acids. Here the CDR3 DNA reads TGTGCCAGCAGCGGATTACAGGGGTCCTACGAGCAGTACTTC. This gives the protein CASSGLQGSYEQYF.

The gene calls are TRBV7-3 and TRBJ2-1; D gene uncertain. This CDR3 is 13 amino acids long. V gave up 5 bases and J gave up 5 bases, with 10 bases separating them. Germline V gene sequence: CDR1 SGHTA, CDR2 FQGTGA. The CDR3 region has the DNA TGTGCCAGCAGCGTAAATAGAGACAATGAGCAGTTCTTC. Its protein is CASSVNRDNEQFF. The full variable domain, its missing parts supplied by reference TRBV7-3 and TRBJ2-1, is GAGVSQTPSNKVTEKGKYVELRCDPISGHTALYWYRQSLGQGPEFLIYFQGTGAADDSGLPNDRFFAVRPEGSVSTLKIQRTERGDSAVYLCASSVNRDNEQFFGPGTRLTVL.

This chain joins TRBV6-5 and TRBJ1-6; unclear D gene. Between the trimmed V and J ends, which lost 5 bases and 12 bases, there was a span of 17 bases. The V gene's germline CDR1 is MNHEY and CDR2 SVGAGI. The CDR3 is 14 amino acids. For the CDR3, the DNA is TGTGCCAGCAGTGAAGATCCGCTACTCGGACCCCTCCACTTT. Protein: CASSEDPLLGPLHF.